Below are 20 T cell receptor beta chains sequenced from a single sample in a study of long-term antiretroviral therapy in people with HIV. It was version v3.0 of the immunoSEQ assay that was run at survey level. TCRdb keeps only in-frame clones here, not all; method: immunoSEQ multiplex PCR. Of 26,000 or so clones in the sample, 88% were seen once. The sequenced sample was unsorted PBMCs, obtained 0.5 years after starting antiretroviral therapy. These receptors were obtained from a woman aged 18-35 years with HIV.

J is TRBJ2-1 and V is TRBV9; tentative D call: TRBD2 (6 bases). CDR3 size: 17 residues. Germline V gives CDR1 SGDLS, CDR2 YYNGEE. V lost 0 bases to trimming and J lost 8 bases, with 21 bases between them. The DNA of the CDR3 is TGTGCCAGCAGCGTAGTAGGCGGAAACCTCCCGGGGGATGAGCAGTTCTTC. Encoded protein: CASSVVGGNLPGDEQFF.

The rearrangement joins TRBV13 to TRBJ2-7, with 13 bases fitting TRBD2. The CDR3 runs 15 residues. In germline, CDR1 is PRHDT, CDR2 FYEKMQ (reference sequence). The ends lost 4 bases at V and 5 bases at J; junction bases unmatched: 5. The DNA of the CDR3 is TGTGCCAGCAGCTCGCGGACTAGCGGGAGCCACGAGCAGTACTTC. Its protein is CASSSRTSGSHEQYF.

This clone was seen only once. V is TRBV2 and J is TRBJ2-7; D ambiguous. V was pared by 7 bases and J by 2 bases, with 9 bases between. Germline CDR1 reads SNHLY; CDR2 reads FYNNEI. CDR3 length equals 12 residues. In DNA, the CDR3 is TGTGCCAGCATGGGGATAGCCTACGAGCAGTACTTC. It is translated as CASMGIAYEQYF. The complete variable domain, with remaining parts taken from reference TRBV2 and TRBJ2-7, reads EPEVTQTPSHQVTQMGQEVILRCVPISNHLYFYWYRQILGQKVEFLVSFYNNEISEKSEIFDDQFSVERPDGSNFTLKIRSTKLEDSAMYFCASMGIAYEQYFGPGTRLTVT.

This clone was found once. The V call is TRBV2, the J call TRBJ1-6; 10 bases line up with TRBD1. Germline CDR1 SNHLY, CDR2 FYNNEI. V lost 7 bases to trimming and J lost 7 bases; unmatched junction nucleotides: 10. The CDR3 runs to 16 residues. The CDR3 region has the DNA TGTGCCAGCAAACAAATCCAGGGACAGGGGAATTCACCCCTCCACTTT. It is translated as CASKQIQGQGNSPLHF.

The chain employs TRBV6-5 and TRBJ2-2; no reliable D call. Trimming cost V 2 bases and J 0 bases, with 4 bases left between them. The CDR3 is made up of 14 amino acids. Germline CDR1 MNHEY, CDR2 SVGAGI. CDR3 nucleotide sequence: TGTGCCAGCAGTTACCAGACGAACACCGGGGAGCTGTTTTTT. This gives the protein CASSYQTNTGELFF.

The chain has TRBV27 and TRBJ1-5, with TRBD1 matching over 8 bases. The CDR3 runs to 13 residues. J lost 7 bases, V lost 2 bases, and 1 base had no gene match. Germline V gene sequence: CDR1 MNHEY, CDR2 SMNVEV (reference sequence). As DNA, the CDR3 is TGTGCCAGCAGTTTAACAGGGGGACAGCCCCAGCATTTT. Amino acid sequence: CASSLTGGQPQHF.

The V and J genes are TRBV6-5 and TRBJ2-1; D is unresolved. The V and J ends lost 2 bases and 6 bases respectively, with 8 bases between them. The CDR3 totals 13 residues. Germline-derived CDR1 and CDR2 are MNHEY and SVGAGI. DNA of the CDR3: TGTGCCAGCAGTTACGGCCTGAGCAATGAGCAGTTCTTC. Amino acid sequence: CASSYGLSNEQFF.

The CDR3 nucleotides read TGTGCCAGCAGCCCCCCGGGCCACCAAGAGACCCAGTACTTC. Translated, it gives CASSPPGHQETQYF. V gene TRBV13 combines with J gene TRBJ2-5; D is unclear. Germline V lookup: CDR1 PRHDT, CDR2 FYEKMQ (reference sequence). This CDR3 is built from 14 residues. Trimming removed 5 bases at V and 0 bases at J, with 10 bases between.

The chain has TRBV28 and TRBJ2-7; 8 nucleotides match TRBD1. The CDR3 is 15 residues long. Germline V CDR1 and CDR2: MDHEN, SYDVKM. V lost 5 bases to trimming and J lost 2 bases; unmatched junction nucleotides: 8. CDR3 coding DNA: TGTGCCAGCAGTACCGCCAGGACAGGGACCTACGAGCAGTACTTC. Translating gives CASSTARTGTYEQYF. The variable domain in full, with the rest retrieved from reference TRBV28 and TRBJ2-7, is DVKVTQSSRYLVKRTGEKVFLECVQDMDHENMFWYRQDPGLGLRLIYFSYDVKMKEKGDIPEGYSVSREKKERFSLILESASTNQTSMYLCASSTARTGTYEQYFGPGTRLTVT.

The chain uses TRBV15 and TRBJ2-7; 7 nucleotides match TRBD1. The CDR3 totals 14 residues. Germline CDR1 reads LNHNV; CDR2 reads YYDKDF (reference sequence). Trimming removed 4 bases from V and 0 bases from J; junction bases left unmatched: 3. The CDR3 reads CATSKRTGSYEQYF. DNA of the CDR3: TGTGCCACCAGCAAAAGGACAGGCTCCTACGAGCAGTACTTC.

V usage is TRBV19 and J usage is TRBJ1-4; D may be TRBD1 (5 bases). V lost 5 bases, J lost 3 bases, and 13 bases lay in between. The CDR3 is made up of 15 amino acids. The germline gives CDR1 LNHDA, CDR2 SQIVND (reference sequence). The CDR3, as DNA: TGTGCCAGTAGTTACCCGGCGGGGGCTAATGAAAAACTGTTTTTT. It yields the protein CASSYPAGANEKLFF.

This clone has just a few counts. CDR3 sequence reads: CASSLLGRDYGYTF. CDR3 nucleotide sequence: TGTGCCAGCAGCCTGCTAGGCAGGGACTATGGCTACACCTTC. The rearrangement joins TRBV5-4 to TRBJ1-2, with D tentatively TRBD1 (5 bases). The germline V gene has CDR1 SGHNT and CDR2 YYREEE (reference sequence). This CDR3 contains 14 residues. V dropped 4 bases and J dropped 3 bases, with 13 bases sitting between them.

CDR3: CASGGTSGSSDTQYF. CDR3 DNA: TGTGCCAGCGGAGGGACTAGCGGGAGCTCAGATACGCAGTATTTT. This chain uses TRBV9 with TRBJ2-3, with 14 positions matching TRBD2. CDR1 is SGDLS and CDR2 is YYNGEE in the germline V gene. The CDR3 covers 15 residues. V lost 7 bases, J lost 4 bases, and 5 bases stayed unmatched.

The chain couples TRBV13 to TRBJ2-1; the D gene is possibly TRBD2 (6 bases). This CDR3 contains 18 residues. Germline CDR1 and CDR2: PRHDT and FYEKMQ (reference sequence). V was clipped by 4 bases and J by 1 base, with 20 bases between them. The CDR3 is CASSSKVGGALSYNEQFF. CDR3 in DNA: TGTGCCAGCAGCTCTAAAGTGGGGGGAGCCCTATCCTACAATGAGCAGTTCTTC.

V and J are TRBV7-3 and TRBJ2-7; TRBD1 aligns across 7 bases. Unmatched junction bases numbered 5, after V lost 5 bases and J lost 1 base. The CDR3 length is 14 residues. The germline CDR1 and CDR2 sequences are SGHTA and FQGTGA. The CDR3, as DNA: TGTGCCAGCAGCGCAAGGACAGGTTCCTACGAGCAGTACTTC. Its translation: CASSARTGSYEQYF.

As DNA, the CDR3 is TGTGCCACCCATCGGGATTACGAGCAGTACTTC. It is translated as CATHRDYEQYF. The chain recombines TRBV2 with TRBJ2-5; TRBD2 is a possible D gene (5 bases). The J call may be wrong; the DNA end is better matched by TRBJ2-7. The CDR3 is 11 amino acids. The germline CDR1 and CDR2 sequences are SNHLY and FYNNEI.

The CDR3 protein is CASSLMGTVLISGNTIYF. Written as DNA, the CDR3 is TGTGCCAGCAGCTTGATGGGGACAGTGTTAATCTCTGGAAACACCATATATTTT. V and J are TRBV5-6 and TRBJ1-3; 7 bases agree with TRBD1. CDR3 size: 18 residues. The V segment lost 1 base and the J segment 0 bases; nucleotides outside the gene matches: 10. The V gene's germline CDR1 is SGHDT and CDR2 YYEEEE.

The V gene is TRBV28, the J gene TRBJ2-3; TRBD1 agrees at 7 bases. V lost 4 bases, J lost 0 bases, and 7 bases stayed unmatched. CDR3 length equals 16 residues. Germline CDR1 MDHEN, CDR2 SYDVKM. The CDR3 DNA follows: TGTGCCAGCAGTTCCAGGCAGGGGGATAGCACAGATACGCAGTATTTT. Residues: CASSSRQGDSTDTQYF.

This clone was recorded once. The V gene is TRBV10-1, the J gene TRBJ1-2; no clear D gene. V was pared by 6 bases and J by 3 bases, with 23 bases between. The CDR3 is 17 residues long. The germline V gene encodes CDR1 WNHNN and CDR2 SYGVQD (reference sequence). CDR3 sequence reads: CASRGAGETICHYGYTF. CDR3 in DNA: TGCGCCAGCAGGGGCGCAGGCGAGACCATATGTCACTATGGCTACACCTTC.

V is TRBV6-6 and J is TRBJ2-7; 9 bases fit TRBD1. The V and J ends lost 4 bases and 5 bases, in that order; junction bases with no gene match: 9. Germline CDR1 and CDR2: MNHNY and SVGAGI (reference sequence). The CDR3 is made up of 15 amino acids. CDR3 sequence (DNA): TGTGCCAGCAGTTCACCGGGACAGGGTTTAAACGAGCAGTACTTC. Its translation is CASSSPGQGLNEQYF.